Listed here is a single T cell receptor beta chain. Primers used in a second PCR of roughly 6 to 12 cycles were a sample-barcoded 5' primer and a J-beta primer mix. A single record per CDR3 protein comes from TCRdb applying MiXCR to the 5' RACE reads. The table records roughly 1,500,000 distinct CDR3 sequences, 30% to 35% of them present only once. This sample was included in a study of blood T cells in healthy people across ages. Trimming cost V 4 bases and J 9 bases; bases outside gene matches: 7. Germline V gene sequence: CDR1 SGHDT, CDR2 YYEEEE. This CDR3 is built from 15 residues. Input material: blood. The sequence was obtained from a woman aged 25 to 39 in good health. The gene calls are TRBV5-6 and TRBJ2-2; 12 nucleotides align to TRBD2. Written as DNA, the CDR3 is TGTGCCAGCAGCCCGGGACTAGCGGGCAGACGGGAGCTGTTTTTT. Its translation: CASSPGLAGRRELFF.